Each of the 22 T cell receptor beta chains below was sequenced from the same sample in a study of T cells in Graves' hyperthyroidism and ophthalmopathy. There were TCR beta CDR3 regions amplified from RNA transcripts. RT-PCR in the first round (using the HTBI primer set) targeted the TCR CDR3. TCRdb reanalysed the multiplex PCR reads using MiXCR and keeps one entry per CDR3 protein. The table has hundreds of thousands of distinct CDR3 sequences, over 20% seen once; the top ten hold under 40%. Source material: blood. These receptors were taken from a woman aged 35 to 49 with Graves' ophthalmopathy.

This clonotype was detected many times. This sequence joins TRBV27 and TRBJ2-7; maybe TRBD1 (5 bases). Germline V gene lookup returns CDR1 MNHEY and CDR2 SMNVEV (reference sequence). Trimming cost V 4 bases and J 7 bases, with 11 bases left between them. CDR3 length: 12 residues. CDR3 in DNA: TGTGCCAGCAGTTCCAGGGTGGGGGAGCAGTACTTC. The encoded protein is CASSSRVGEQYF.

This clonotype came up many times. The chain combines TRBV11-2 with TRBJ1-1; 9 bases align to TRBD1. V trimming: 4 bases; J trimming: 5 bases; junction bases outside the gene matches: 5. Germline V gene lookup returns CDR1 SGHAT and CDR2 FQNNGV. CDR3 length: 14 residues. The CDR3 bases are TGTGCCAGCAGCTGGACAGGGGAAGGAACTGAAGCTTTCTTT. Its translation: CASSWTGEGTEAFF.

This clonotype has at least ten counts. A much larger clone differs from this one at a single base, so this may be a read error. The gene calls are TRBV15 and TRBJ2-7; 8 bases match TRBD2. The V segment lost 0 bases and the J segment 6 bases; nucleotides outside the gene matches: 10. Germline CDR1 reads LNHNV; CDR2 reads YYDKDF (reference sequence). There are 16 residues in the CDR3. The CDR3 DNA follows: TGTGCCACCAGCAGAGATGAAGTTGGCGGGGGGTTCGAGCAGTACTTC. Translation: CATSRDEVGGGFEQYF.

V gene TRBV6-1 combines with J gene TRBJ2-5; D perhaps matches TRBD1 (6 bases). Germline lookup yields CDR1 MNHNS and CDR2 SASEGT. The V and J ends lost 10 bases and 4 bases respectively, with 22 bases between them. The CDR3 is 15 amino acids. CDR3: CATEGRGSHGETQYF. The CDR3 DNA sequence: TGTGCCACCGAAGGCAGGGGCTCTCATGGAGAGACCCAGTACTTC.

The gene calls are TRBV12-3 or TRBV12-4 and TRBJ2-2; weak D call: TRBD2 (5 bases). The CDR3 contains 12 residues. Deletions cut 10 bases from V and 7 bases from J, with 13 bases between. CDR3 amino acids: CAIRRAGGELFF. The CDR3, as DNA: TGTGCCATCCGGCGGGCCGGCGGGGAGCTGTTTTTT.

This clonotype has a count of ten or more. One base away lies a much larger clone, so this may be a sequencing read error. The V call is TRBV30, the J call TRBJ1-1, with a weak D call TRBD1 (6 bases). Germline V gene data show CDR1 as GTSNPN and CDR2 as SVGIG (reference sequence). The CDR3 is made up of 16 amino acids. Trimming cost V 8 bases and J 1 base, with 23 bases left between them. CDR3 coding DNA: TGTGCCAGAGGACGTCAGGACAGCAGGACGAACACTGAAGCTTTCTTT. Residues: CARGRQDSRTNTEAFF.

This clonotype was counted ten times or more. The CDR3 reads CASSLAGSGRGAAQYF. CDR3 nucleotide sequence: TGTGCCAGCAGTTTAGCAGGTAGCGGGAGAGGAGCGGCCCAGTACTTC. The gene calls are TRBV12-3 or TRBV12-4 and TRBJ2-5, with TRBD2 identical over 9 bases. J was trimmed by 9 bases and V by 0 bases; bases with no gene match: 11. The CDR3 has 16 residues.

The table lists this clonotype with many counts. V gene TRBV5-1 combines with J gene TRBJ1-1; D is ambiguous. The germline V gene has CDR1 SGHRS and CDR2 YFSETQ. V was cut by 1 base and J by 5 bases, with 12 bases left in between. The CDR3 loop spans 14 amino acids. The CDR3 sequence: CASSLNSLGTEAFF. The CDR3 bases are TGCGCCAGCAGCTTGAACAGTTTAGGGACTGAAGCTTTCTTT.

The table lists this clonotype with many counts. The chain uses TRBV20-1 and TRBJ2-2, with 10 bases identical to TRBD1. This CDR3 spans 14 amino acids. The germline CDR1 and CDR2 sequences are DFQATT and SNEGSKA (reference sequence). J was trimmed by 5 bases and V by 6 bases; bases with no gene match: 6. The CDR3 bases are TGCAGTGCAACGACAGGGGGCCAGACCGGGGAGCTGTTTTTT. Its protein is CSATTGGQTGELFF.

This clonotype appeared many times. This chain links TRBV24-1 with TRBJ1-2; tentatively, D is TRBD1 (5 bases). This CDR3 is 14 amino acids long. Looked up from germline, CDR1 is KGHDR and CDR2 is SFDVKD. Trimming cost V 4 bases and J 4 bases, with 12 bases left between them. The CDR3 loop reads CATSDPGGAYGYTF. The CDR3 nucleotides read TGTGCCACCAGTGACCCCGGGGGAGCCTATGGCTACACCTTC.

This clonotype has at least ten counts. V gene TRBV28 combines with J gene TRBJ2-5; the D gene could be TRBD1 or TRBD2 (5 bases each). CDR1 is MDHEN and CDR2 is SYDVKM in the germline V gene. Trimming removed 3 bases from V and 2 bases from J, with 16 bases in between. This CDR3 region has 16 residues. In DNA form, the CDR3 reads TGTGCCAGCAGTTTGGGGCTCGGCGGGCCTCAAGAGACCCAGTACTTC. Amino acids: CASSLGLGGPQETQYF.

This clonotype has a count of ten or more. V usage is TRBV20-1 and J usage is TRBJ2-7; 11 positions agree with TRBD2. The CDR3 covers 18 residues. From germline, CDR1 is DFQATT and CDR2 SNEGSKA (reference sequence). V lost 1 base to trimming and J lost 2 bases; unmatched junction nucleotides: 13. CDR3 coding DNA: TGCAGTGCTAGAGCCGGGACTAGCGGACCCCTAGGGACCTACGAGCAGTACTTC. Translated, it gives CSARAGTSGPLGTYEQYF.

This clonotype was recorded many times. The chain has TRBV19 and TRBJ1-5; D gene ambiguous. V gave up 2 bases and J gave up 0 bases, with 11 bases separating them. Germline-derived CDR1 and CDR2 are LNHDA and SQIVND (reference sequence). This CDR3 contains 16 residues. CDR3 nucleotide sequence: TGTGCCAGTAGTATAAATGCCGACGTTAGCAATCAGCCCCAGCATTTT. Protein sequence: CASSINADVSNQPQHF.

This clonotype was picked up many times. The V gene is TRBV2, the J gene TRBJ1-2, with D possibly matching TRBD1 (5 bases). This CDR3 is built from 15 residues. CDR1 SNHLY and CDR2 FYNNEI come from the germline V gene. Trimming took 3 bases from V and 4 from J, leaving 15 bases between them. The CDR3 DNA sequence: TGTGCCAGCAGTGACCGGACACAAATCATCTATGGCTACACCTTC. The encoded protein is CASSDRTQIIYGYTF.

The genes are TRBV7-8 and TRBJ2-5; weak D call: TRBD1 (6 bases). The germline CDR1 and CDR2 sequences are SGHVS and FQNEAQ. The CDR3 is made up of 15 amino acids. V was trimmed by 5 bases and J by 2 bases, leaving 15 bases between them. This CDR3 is CASSALTGDQETQYF. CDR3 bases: TGTGCCAGCAGCGCCCTGACAGGCGATCAAGAGACCCAGTACTTC.

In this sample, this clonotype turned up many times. The CDR3 sequence: CASSWGTGPADADGYTF. The CDR3 nucleotides read TGCGCCAGCAGCTGGGGGACAGGCCCCGCGGATGCAGATGGCTACACCTTC. The V call is TRBV5-1, the J call TRBJ1-2; 8 positions agree with TRBD1. The CDR3 spans 17 residues. With 3 bases clipped from V and 6 bases from J, the junction kept 16 bases outside the gene matches. Germline V gene sequence: CDR1 SGHRS, CDR2 YFSETQ.

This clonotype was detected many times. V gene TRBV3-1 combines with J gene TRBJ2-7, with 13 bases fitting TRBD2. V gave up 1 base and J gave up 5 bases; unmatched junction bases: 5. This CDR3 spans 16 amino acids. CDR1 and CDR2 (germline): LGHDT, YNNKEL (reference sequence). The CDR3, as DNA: TGTGCCAGCAGCCAAGTTTTGACTAGCGGGAGGAACGAGCAGTACTTC. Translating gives CASSQVLTSGRNEQYF.

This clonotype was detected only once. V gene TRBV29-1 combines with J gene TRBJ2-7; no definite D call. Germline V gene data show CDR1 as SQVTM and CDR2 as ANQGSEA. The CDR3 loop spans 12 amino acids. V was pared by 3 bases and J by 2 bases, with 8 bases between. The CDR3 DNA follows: TGCAGCGTTGAGTTGCGGACCTACGAGCAGTACTTC. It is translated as CSVELRTYEQYF.

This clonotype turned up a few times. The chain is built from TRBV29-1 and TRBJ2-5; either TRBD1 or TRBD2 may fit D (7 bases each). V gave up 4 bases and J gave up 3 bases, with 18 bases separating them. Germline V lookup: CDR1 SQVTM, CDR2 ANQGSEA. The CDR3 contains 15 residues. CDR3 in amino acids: CSVGGVAGGEETQYF. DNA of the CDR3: TGCAGCGTTGGGGGTGTGGCAGGGGGGGAAGAGACCCAGTACTTC.

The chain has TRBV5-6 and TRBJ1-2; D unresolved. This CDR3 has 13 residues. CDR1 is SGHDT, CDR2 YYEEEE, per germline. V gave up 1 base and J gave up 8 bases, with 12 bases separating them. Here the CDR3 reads CASSLPGLGGYTF. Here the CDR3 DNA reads TGTGCCAGCAGCTTGCCGGGGTTGGGAGGCTACACCTTC.

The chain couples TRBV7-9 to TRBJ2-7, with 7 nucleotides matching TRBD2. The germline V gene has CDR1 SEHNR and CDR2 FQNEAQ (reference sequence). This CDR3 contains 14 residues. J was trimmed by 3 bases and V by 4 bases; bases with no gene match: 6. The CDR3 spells CASSSRAGDYEQYF. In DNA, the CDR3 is TGTGCCAGCAGCTCCAGGGCGGGGGACTACGAGCAGTACTTC. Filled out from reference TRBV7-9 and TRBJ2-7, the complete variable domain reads DTGVSQNPRHKITKRGQNVTFRCDPISEHNRLYWYRQTLGQGPEFLTYFQNEAQLEKSRLLSDRFSAERPKGSFSTLEIQRTEQGDSAMYLCASSSRAGDYEQYFGPGTRLTVT.

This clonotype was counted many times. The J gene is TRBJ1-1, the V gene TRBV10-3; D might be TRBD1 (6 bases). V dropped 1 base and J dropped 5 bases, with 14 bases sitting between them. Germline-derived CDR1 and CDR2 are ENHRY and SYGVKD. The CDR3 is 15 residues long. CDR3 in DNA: TGTGCCATCAGTGAGTGGCTGGGGGCTAAGACTGAAGCTTTCTTT. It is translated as CAISEWLGAKTEAFF.